Shown below are 7 T cell receptor beta chains from a single sample sequenced in a study of OX40 agonist ivuxolimab in advanced cancers. Only in-frame clones appear in the TCRdb table, and some are missing; sequencing was by immunoSEQ multiplex PCR. The sample lists some 150,000 clones, about 92% occurring once. The sample here was CD4+ or CD8+ T cells sorted from blood, taken in a trial of the OX40 agonist ivuxolimab. These receptors all stem from an adult with an advanced solid tumor such as melanoma, head and neck, liver or kidney cancer.

This chain uses TRBV6-6 with TRBJ1-1, with D possibly matching TRBD1 (6 bases). Trimming pared 1 base from V and 2 bases from J, leaving 8 bases between. This CDR3 has 14 amino acids. Germline-derived CDR1 and CDR2 are MNHNY and SVGAGI (reference sequence). The CDR3 nucleotides read TGTGCCAGCAGTTACTATGGGGGCAACACTGAAGCTTTCTTT. Amino acid sequence: CASSYYGGNTEAFF.

This clone was seen once. CDR3 protein: CASSFSLRQGGDYGYTF. The CDR3 DNA reads TGTGCCAGCAGTTTTTCCCTACGACAGGGGGGGGACTATGGCTACACCTTC. This chain connects TRBV28 to TRBJ1-2; 9 bases fit TRBD1. Losses at the gene ends were 3 bases for V and 3 bases for J; bases not matched to a gene: 11. The CDR3 is 17 residues long. Germline V gene data show CDR1 as MDHEN and CDR2 as SYDVKM.

Comments on this clone: This CDR3 is also generated by other DNA sequences in the sample. The rearrangement joins TRBV10-3 to TRBJ2-5, with 10 bases identical to TRBD1. The CDR3 runs 13 residues. From germline, CDR1 is ENHRY and CDR2 SYGVKD. Losses at the gene ends were 6 bases for V and 2 bases for J; bases not matched to a gene: 0. The CDR3 loop reads CAIRGQGQETQYF. The CDR3 DNA reads as TGTGCCATCAGGGGACAGGGGCAAGAGACCCAGTACTTC.

The rearrangement uses TRBV4-2 and TRBJ2-7, with 10 bases matching TRBD2. Germline trimming cut 2 bases from V and 7 bases from J; bases unmatched to any gene: 8. The CDR3 totals 15 residues. Germline CDR1 and CDR2: LGHNA and YNFKEQ. CDR3: CASSQSQREGREQYF. The CDR3 DNA reads as TGTGCCAGCAGCCAAAGTCAGCGGGAGGGGAGGGAGCAGTACTTC.

This clone was seen just once. The chain employs TRBV28 and TRBJ2-1, with 9 bases lining up with TRBD1. Germline V lookup: CDR1 MDHEN, CDR2 SYDVKM. V lost 9 bases, J lost 5 bases, and 8 bases stayed unmatched. The CDR3 sequence is 14 residues long. CDR3 sequence: CASKPGQGNNEQFF. CDR3 in DNA: TGTGCCAGTAAGCCGGGACAGGGAAACAATGAGCAGTTCTTC. Complete variable domain (other parts from reference TRBV28 and TRBJ2-1): DVKVTQSSRYLVKRTGEKVFLECVQDMDHENMFWYRQDPGLGLRLIYFSYDVKMKEKGDIPEGYSVSREKKERFSLILESASTNQTSMYLCASKPGQGNNEQFFGPGTRLTVL.

This clone was seen a single time. The V call is TRBV4-2, the J call TRBJ2-3; 10 bases fit TRBD2. V shed 0 bases and J 3 bases; nucleotides not matched to a gene: 15. CDR1 is LGHNA and CDR2 is YNFKEQ in the germline V gene. The CDR3 extends over 20 amino acids. The CDR3 region is CASSQDSLAGRRLDTDTQYF. The CDR3 DNA reads TGTGCCAGCAGCCAAGATTCACTAGCGGGAAGACGGTTGGATACAGATACGCAGTATTTT.

This rearrangement joins TRBV19 to TRBJ2-5; 11 bases line up with TRBD2. Per germline, CDR1 LNHDA and CDR2 SQIVND (reference sequence). J was trimmed by 2 bases and V by 5 bases; bases with no gene match: 7. CDR3 length equals 16 residues. CDR3 DNA sequence: TGTGCCAGTAGTGCGATAGGGACTAGCGGACAAGAGACCCAGTACTTC. Translating it yields CASSAIGTSGQETQYF.